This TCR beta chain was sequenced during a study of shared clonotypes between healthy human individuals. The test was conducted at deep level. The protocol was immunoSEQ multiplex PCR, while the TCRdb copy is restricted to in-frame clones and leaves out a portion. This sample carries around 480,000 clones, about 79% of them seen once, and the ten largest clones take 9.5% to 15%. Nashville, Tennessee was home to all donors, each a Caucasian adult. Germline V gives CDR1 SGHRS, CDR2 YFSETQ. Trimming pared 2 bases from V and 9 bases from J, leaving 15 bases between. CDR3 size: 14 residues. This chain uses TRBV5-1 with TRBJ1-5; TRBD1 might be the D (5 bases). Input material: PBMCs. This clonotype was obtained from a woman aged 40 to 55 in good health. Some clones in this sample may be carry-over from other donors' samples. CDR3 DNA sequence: TGCGCCAGCAGCTTCGGCGCGGATGGGGGGCCCCAGCATTTT. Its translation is CASSFGADGGPQHF.